These 24 T cell receptor beta chains came from one sample sequenced in a study of T cell repertoires in cytomegalovirus infection. MiXCR was run by TCRdb on the reads, yielding one entry per CDR3 protein. The repertoire consists of 150,000 to 200,000 distinct CDR3 sequences, with approximately 19% occurring once and the leading ten covering roughly 2.9%. The material sequenced was PBMCs. Receptors were obtained from a human donor in good health (CMV status not recorded). Some clones in this sample may be carry-over from other donors' samples.

Ten or more counts support this clonotype. J is TRBJ1-5 and V is TRBV7-2, with TRBD1 as a possible D gene (6 bases). The CDR3 runs to 15 residues. Germline CDR1 reads SGHTA; CDR2 reads FQGNSA. Trimming took 0 bases from V and 3 from J, leaving 9 bases between them. CDR3 bases: TGTGCCAGCAGCTTAGCAGGGGGAAACAATCAGCCCCAGCATTTT. As protein: CASSLAGGNNQPQHF.

The V gene is TRBV2, the J gene TRBJ1-2; 7 bases agree with TRBD1. The J segment lost 0 bases and the V segment lost 4 bases, leaving 5 bases of the junction unmatched. This CDR3 contains 15 residues. CDR1 and CDR2 from the germline V gene are SNHLY and FYNNEI. The CDR3 loop reads CASSADRTANYGYTF. CDR3 DNA sequence: TGTGCCAGCAGTGCGGACAGGACGGCTAACTATGGCTACACCTTC.

A remark on this clonotype: A much larger clone is a single base away; this may be a read error. This rearrangement joins TRBV6-1 to TRBJ2-1; D remains ambiguous. Germline V CDR1 and CDR2: MNHNS, SASEGT. This CDR3 region has 13 residues. CDR3 DNA sequence: TGTGCCAGCAGTGACATTCGAGCCAGTGAGCCGTTCTTC. Its protein product is CASSDIRASEPFF.

V usage is TRBV25-1 and J usage is TRBJ2-6, with 9 bases fitting TRBD1. CDR1 and CDR2 (germline): MGHDK, SYGVNS. The CDR3 totals 17 residues. Trimming removed 6 bases from V and 2 bases from J; junction bases left unmatched: 8. Here the CDR3 reads CASRATGGGTGANVLTF. The CDR3 region has the DNA TGTGCCAGCAGAGCGACAGGGGGTGGAACTGGGGCCAACGTCCTGACTTTC.

This clonotype showed up many times. The rearrangement links TRBV14 to TRBJ1-1; 7 bases map to TRBD1. V lost 1 base, J lost 5 bases, and 4 bases stayed unmatched. This CDR3 has 14 amino acids. The V gene's germline CDR1 is SGHDN and CDR2 FVKESK. The CDR3 DNA sequence: TGTGCCAGCAGCCAAGTGACAGGGCGGACTGAAGCTTTCTTT. Encoded protein: CASSQVTGRTEAFF.

This clonotype was detected a few times. The chain employs TRBV20-1 and TRBJ2-1, with TRBD2 as a possible D gene (5 bases). V dropped 3 bases and J dropped 7 bases, with 19 bases sitting between them. CDR1 is DFQATT and CDR2 is SNEGSKA in the germline V gene (reference sequence). The CDR3 covers 15 residues. The CDR3 loop reads CSASWSARERNEQFF. CDR3 bases: TGCAGTGCTAGCTGGTCGGCTAGGGAGAGAAATGAGCAGTTCTTC.

This clonotype was recorded many times. No conserved phenylalanine or tryptophan is present at the end of the CDR3, so a read error is the likely explanation. The DNA is left out, because the CDR3 cannot be placed on it with certainty; the CDR3 is given as TCRdb lists it. The chain has TRBV7-2 and TRBJ2-1; the table calls TRBD1, which could not be checked here. The germline V gene has CDR1 SGHTA and CDR2 FQGNSA. The CDR3 has 13 amino acids, counting both end residues. This CDR3 is CASSLVSTRSLFV.

The chain couples TRBV6-2 or TRBV6-3 to TRBJ2-1, with TRBD2 matching 14 bases. The J segment lost 1 base and the V segment lost 6 bases, leaving 11 bases of the junction unmatched. Per the germline V gene, CDR1 is MNHEY and CDR2 is SVGEGT. The CDR3 spans 19 residues. CDR3 protein: CASSLPGTSGRKSYNEQFF. In DNA form, the CDR3 reads TGTGCCAGCAGCCTCCCCGGGACTAGCGGGAGAAAATCCTACAATGAGCAGTTCTTC.

This clonotype was recorded a few times. The V call is TRBV5-1, the J call TRBJ2-1, with TRBD2 as a possible D gene (5 bases). The CDR3 covers 16 residues. The germline gives CDR1 SGHRS, CDR2 YFSETQ. Trimming left V 3 bases short and J 8 bases short, with 21 bases between. Written as DNA, the CDR3 is TGCGCCAGCAGCTCGCTTGTCCGGGGTTCCTTCGATGAGCAGTTCTTC. It translates to CASSSLVRGSFDEQFF.

This clonotype was seen a few times. The chain combines TRBV6-5 with TRBJ2-2; D is unresolved. Trimming cost V 4 bases and J 8 bases, with 11 bases left between them. This CDR3 has 13 amino acids. Germline loops: CDR1 MNHEY, CDR2 SVGAGI. The chain's CDR3 is CASSFQVGGELFF. The CDR3 DNA follows: TGTGCCAGCAGTTTTCAAGTCGGTGGGGAGCTGTTTTTT.

There are many counts of this clonotype. The chain employs TRBV25-1 and TRBJ2-4, with 7 bases identical to TRBD1. The J segment lost 6 bases and the V segment lost 1 base, leaving 3 bases of the junction unmatched. CDR1 is MGHDK, CDR2 SYGVNS, per germline. The CDR3 runs to 14 residues. The CDR3 nucleotides read TGTGCCAGCAGTGAATCCAACAGGGGAAACATTCAGTACTTC. Translation: CASSESNRGNIQYF.

CDR3 amino acids: CASSLAPGFSYEQYF. DNA for the CDR3: TGTGCCAGCAGCTTAGCGCCGGGGTTCTCCTACGAGCAGTACTTC. The rearrangement joins TRBV7-9 to TRBJ2-7; TRBD2 might be the D (5 bases). This CDR3 has 15 amino acids. Trimming cost V 0 bases and J 0 bases, with 9 bases left between them. CDR1 and CDR2 from the germline V gene are SEHNR and FQNEAQ (reference sequence).

V gene TRBV11-3 combines with J gene TRBJ2-7, with D perhaps matching TRBD1 (5 bases). The CDR3 covers 13 residues. V shed 2 bases and J shed 7 bases, with 12 bases lying between them. The germline V gene has CDR1 SGHNT and CDR2 YENEEA. CDR3: CASSLHLSGEQYF. The CDR3 DNA sequence: TGTGCCAGCAGCTTACATTTGTCAGGGGAGCAGTACTTC.

The CDR3 protein is CSARAPSIYEQYF. The CDR3, as DNA: TGCAGTGCTAGAGCCCCCTCCATCTACGAGCAGTACTTC. The J gene is TRBJ2-7, the V gene TRBV20-1; no firm D call. The CDR3 length is 13 residues. Germline V CDR1 and CDR2: DFQATT, SNEGSKA (reference sequence). The germline V and J ends were trimmed by 1 base and 3 bases, with 10 bases remaining between them.

The chain uses TRBV7-6 and TRBJ1-1, with a weak D call TRBD1 (5 bases). Trimming stripped 5 bases from V and 4 bases from J, with 14 bases between. The germline gives CDR1 SGHVS, CDR2 FNYEAQ. The CDR3 is 14 residues long. In DNA, the CDR3 is TGTGCCAGCAGCCGAGGGTGCGGGGGCACTGAAGCTTTCTTT. Protein sequence: CASSRGCGGTEAFF. The whole variable domain, remainder taken from reference TRBV7-6 and TRBJ1-1, is GAGVSQSPRYKVTKRGQDVALRCDPISGHVSLYWYRQALGQGPEFLTYFNYEAQQDKSGLPNDRFSAERPEGSISTLTIQRTEQRDSAMYRCASSRGCGGTEAFFGQGTRLTVV.

This clonotype was found a few times. The chain couples TRBV18 to TRBJ2-5; TRBD2 matches at 7 bases. Unmatched junction bases numbered 5, after V lost 2 bases and J lost 2 bases. The length of the CDR3 is 15 residues. Germline CDR1 reads KGHSH; CDR2 reads LQKENI. CDR3 sequence: CASSPSTSVQETQYF. As DNA, the CDR3 is TGTGCCAGCTCACCATCCACTAGCGTACAAGAGACCCAGTACTTC.

V gene TRBV7-9 combines with J gene TRBJ2-5; D possibly corresponds to TRBD1 (5 bases). CDR1 is SEHNR and CDR2 is FQNEAQ in the germline V gene (reference sequence). This CDR3 comprises 14 residues. Trimming pared 7 bases from V and 11 bases from J, leaving 23 bases between. The CDR3 DNA follows: TGTGCCAGCACCCCCGACGGCCCAGGGTTCACTCAGTACTTC. Protein sequence: CASTPDGPGFTQYF.

This clonotype was counted at least ten times. The gene calls are TRBV7-2 and TRBJ1-1; a possible D gene is TRBD1 (5 bases). Germline V CDR1 and CDR2: SGHTA, FQGNSA. Trimming stripped 2 bases from V and 6 bases from J, with 16 bases between. CDR3 length: 15 amino acids. The DNA for the CDR3 is TGTGCCAGCAGCTTAAAGGGACCCTCGGGGGCTGAAGCTTTCTTT. Protein: CASSLKGPSGAEAFF.

This clonotype was seen more than once but under ten times. The J gene is TRBJ1-1, the V gene TRBV11-2; 9 bases are shared with TRBD1. This CDR3 spans 15 amino acids. CDR1 and CDR2 from the germline V gene are SGHAT and FQNNGV. V trimming: 5 bases; J trimming: 1 base; junction bases outside the gene matches: 5. CDR3 sequence (DNA): TGTGCCAGCAGCCTCATGGGACAGGGGAACACTGAAGCTTTCTTT. Translating gives CASSLMGQGNTEAFF.

With respect to this clonotype: The missing conserved phenylalanine or tryptophan at the end of this CDR3 makes a read error likely. The chain is built from TRBV28 and TRBJ1-5, with 9 bases matching TRBD1. Germline lookup yields CDR1 MDHEN and CDR2 SYDVKM. J lost 6 bases, V lost 6 bases, and 12 bases had no gene match. This CDR3 region has 16 residues. The CDR3 spells CASRPPGTGFGQPQHS. The CDR3 coding sequence is TGTGCCAGCAGACCCCCCGGGACAGGGTTTGGTCAGCCCCAGCATTCT.

This clonotype was counted only a few times. The rearrangement uses TRBV19 and TRBJ2-1, with TRBD1 as a possible D gene (6 bases). V lost 3 bases and J lost 8, with 17 bases in between. CDR1 and CDR2 (germline): LNHDA, SQIVND (reference sequence). The CDR3 extends over 15 amino acids. CDR3 bases: TGTGCCAGTAGTATTTACCTCAACAGGGCCGATGAGCAGTTCTTC. Encoded protein: CASSIYLNRADEQFF.

The CDR3 spells CASSLAQGMGTDTQYF. The CDR3 DNA reads as TGTGCCAGCAGCTTAGCTCAGGGAATGGGCACAGATACGCAGTATTTT. The chain links TRBV11-3 to TRBJ2-3; a weak D match, TRBD1 (5 bases). The germline V gene encodes CDR1 SGHNT and CDR2 YENEEA. The CDR3 loop spans 16 amino acids. V was shortened by 1 base and J by 1 base, with 12 bases between the two germline ends.

This clonotype showed up many times. The chain joins TRBV7-9 to TRBJ1-2; maybe TRBD1 (5 bases). Per the germline V gene, CDR1 is SEHNR and CDR2 is FQNEAQ (reference sequence). CDR3 length: 13 amino acids. Trimming took off 5 bases at V and 4 bases at J, with 11 bases between the two ends. The CDR3 here is CASSQQGSYGYTF. CDR3 in DNA: TGTGCCAGCAGCCAGCAGGGTAGCTATGGCTACACCTTC.

This clonotype was detected once. The gene calls are TRBV6-5 and TRBJ2-1; 8 bases align to TRBD2. CDR1 is MNHEY, CDR2 SVGAGI, per germline. V gave up 0 bases and J gave up 9 bases; unmatched junction bases: 10. The CDR3 extends over 16 amino acids. The CDR3 protein is CASSYSNFGLASEQFF. The CDR3 coding sequence is TGTGCCAGCAGTTACTCAAACTTCGGACTAGCCAGTGAGCAGTTCTTC.